Below, 15 T cell receptor beta chains from the same sample are listed, as sequenced in a study of shared clonotypes between healthy human individuals. Clones were sequenced by immunoSEQ multiplex PCR, and TCRdb holds only the in-frame ones, with some missing. Altogether some 2 million clones are present, approximately 95% being singletons, with the ten largest covering roughly 0.13%. The source material was naive CD4+ T cells sorted from blood. The subset denotes: CD45RA+ positively selected. The receptor set was obtained from a young man in good health.

The chain employs TRBV27 and TRBJ2-3; D is ambiguous. CDR1 and CDR2 from the germline V gene are MNHEY and SMNVEV (reference sequence). There are 9 residues in the CDR3. V dropped 7 bases and J dropped 13 bases, with 9 bases sitting between them. In DNA, the CDR3 is TGTGCCAGCACCCCCTCGGAGTATTTT. This encodes CASTPSEYF.

This rearrangement joins TRBV6-5 to TRBJ1-6; 8 bases are a match to TRBD1. CDR3 length: 15 amino acids. J was trimmed by 7 bases and V by 4 bases; bases with no gene match: 6. Germline V CDR1 and CDR2: MNHEY, SVGAGI. Here the CDR3 DNA reads TGTGCCAGCAGTTGGGACAGGCTCCCCAATTCACCCCTCCACTTT. Its translation is CASSWDRLPNSPLHF.

This sequence joins TRBV18 and TRBJ2-7; D might be TRBD1 (6 bases). Germline lookup yields CDR1 KGHSH and CDR2 LQKENI. The CDR3 loop spans 14 amino acids. V lost 1 base and J 9 bases, leaving 16 bases between the germline ends. CDR3 in DNA: TGTGCCAGCTCACCACTGGGCGAAGGGGGAGCGCAGTACTTC. Translation: CASSPLGEGGAQYF.

The J gene is TRBJ1-6, the V gene TRBV6-1; 7 bases align to TRBD1. J was trimmed by 5 bases and V by 1 base; bases with no gene match: 5. CDR1 and CDR2 from the germline V gene are MNHNS and SASEGT. The CDR3 is 16 amino acids. The CDR3 spells CASSEDWDRNNSPLHF. The CDR3 nucleotides are TGTGCCAGCAGTGAAGACTGGGACAGAAATAATTCACCCCTCCACTTT.

The V call is TRBV10-1, the J call TRBJ2-3, with D perhaps TRBD2 (7 bases). The CDR3 is made up of 16 amino acids. CDR1 and CDR2 (germline): WNHNN, SYGVQD (reference sequence). Trimming left V 3 bases short and J 0 bases short, with 13 bases between. In DNA form, the CDR3 reads TGCGCCAGCAGTGATCCCGGGGGGCCCAGCACAGATACGCAGTATTTT. Translating it yields CASSDPGGPSTDTQYF.

The gene calls are TRBV5-1 and TRBJ2-3, with TRBD2 matching over 7 bases. Trimming removed 0 bases from V and 1 base from J; junction bases left unmatched: 5. CDR3 length equals 16 residues. The germline V gene has CDR1 SGHRS and CDR2 YFSETQ. The DNA of the CDR3 is TGCGCCAGCAGCTTGGAGCCTAGCGGCCGCACAGATACGCAGTATTTT. Protein: CASSLEPSGRTDTQYF.

V gene TRBV5-6 combines with J gene TRBJ2-6; maybe TRBD1 (5 bases). Germline V lookup: CDR1 SGHDT, CDR2 YYEEEE. V dropped 3 bases and J dropped 0 bases, with 13 bases sitting between them. This CDR3 has 17 residues. The CDR3 DNA is TGTGCCAGCAGCTCCAGACAGCTGTTCTCTGGGGCCAACGTCCTGACTTTC. Its translation: CASSSRQLFSGANVLTF.

This chain joins TRBV30 and TRBJ1-2, with a possible D match to TRBD1 (5 bases). Germline assignment: CDR1 GTSNPN and CDR2 SVGIG (reference sequence). CDR3 length equals 13 residues. V gave up 0 bases and J gave up 3 bases, with 8 bases separating them. The chain's CDR3 is CAWSVVGHYGYTF. CDR3 bases: TGTGCCTGGAGTGTTGTGGGACACTATGGCTACACCTTC.

The rearrangement links TRBV30 to TRBJ1-6, with D hard to call. Trimming removed 2 bases from V and 0 bases from J, with 14 bases in between. CDR3 length: 17 residues. Germline V gene data show CDR1 as GTSNPN and CDR2 as SVGIG (reference sequence). CDR3 nucleotide sequence: TGTGCCTGGAGTTACCAACTGACCAGCTCCTATAATTCACCCCTCCACTTT. Encoded protein: CAWSYQLTSSYNSPLHF.

About this clone itself: A junction end diverges from the germline sequence, so it may reflect a read error. The rearrangement uses TRBV7-7 and TRBJ2-5; 8 bases map to TRBD2. Germline assignment: CDR1 SSHAT and CDR2 FNYEAQ (reference sequence). The CDR3 is 14 amino acids. The CDR3 nucleotides are TGTGCTAGCAGCCAAGCGGGAGTCGGGGAGACCCAGTACTTC. It encodes CASSQAGVGETQYF.

The V call is TRBV4-3, the J call TRBJ2-1, with D hard to call. The CDR3 is made up of 15 amino acids. V lost 0 bases, J lost 3 bases, and 9 bases lay in between. The germline CDR1 and CDR2 sequences are LGHNA and YSLEER. The DNA for the CDR3 is TGCGCCAGCAGCCAAGATTTAACAGTCTACAATGAGCAGTTCTTC. It codes for CASSQDLTVYNEQFF.

Of note for this clone: One junction end does not reproduce the germline sequence, and a read error may be involved. This sequence joins TRBV5-6 and TRBJ2-7, with 7 positions matching TRBD1. CDR3 size: 13 residues. Germline V gene data show CDR1 as SGHDT and CDR2 as YYEEEE. As DNA, the CDR3 is TGTGCCAGCAGCTCACAACCAACGGACAGGAGAACCTTC. This codes for CASSSQPTDRRTF.

CDR3 in amino acids: CATSNRPDSYEQYF. CDR3 bases: TGTGCCACCAGCAACCGACCGGACAGTTACGAGCAGTACTTC. This chain joins TRBV15 and TRBJ2-7; possibly TRBD1 for D (6 bases). Germline V lookup: CDR1 LNHNV, CDR2 YYDKDF (reference sequence). V was cut by 4 bases and J by 4 bases, with 14 bases left in between. The CDR3 has 14 residues.

The J gene is TRBJ2-1, the V gene TRBV19, with TRBD1 identical over 9 bases. The germline V gene encodes CDR1 LNHDA and CDR2 SQIVND (reference sequence). The CDR3 spans 15 residues. The ends lost 3 bases at V and 4 bases at J; junction bases unmatched: 4. CDR3 in DNA: TGTGCCAGTAGTATGGGACAGGGATGGTACAATGAGCAGTTCTTC. Translating gives CASSMGQGWYNEQFF. Together with reference TRBV19 and TRBJ2-1, the CDR3 gives the full variable domain: DGGITQSPKYLFRKEGQNVTLSCEQNLNHDAMYWYRQDPGQGLRLIYYSQIVNDFQKGDIAEGYSVSREKKESFPLTVTSAQKNPTAFYLCASSMGQGWYNEQFFGPGTRLTVL.

The chain employs TRBV5-1 and TRBJ2-5, with TRBD1 as a possible D gene (6 bases). V gave up 0 bases and J gave up 4 bases, with 13 bases separating them. Germline CDR1 SGHRS, CDR2 YFSETQ. CDR3 length: 15 residues. Written as DNA, the CDR3 is TGCGCCAGCAGCTTGGCCCAACAGGGACCAGAGACCCAGTACTTC. It yields the protein CASSLAQQGPETQYF.